The clone carrying this TCR beta chain has just a few counts. What it binds is not known. The repertoire was sequenced with immunoSEQ multiplex PCR; TCRdb's copy has only in-frame clones and lacks some. Of more than 50,000 clones in the sample, more than 75% were seen once. Systemic immunosuppression or a history of autoimmune disease excluded patients. Patients had blood sampled at baseline and again on cycle 4 day 1 and cycle 7 day 1. The CDR3 sequence is 15 residues long. Trimming shortened V by 1 base and J by 0 bases, and 8 bases separated the two germline ends. CDR1 SGHRS and CDR2 YFSETQ come from the germline V gene. These data are taken from a study of OX40 agonist ivuxolimab in advanced cancers. Study outcomes and limitations: Low normalized clonal expansion also occurred in some nonresponding patients.

Sequenced here: CD4+ or CD8+ T cells sorted from blood, sampled in a trial of the OX40 agonist ivuxolimab. The TCR originated in an adult with an advanced solid tumor such as melanoma, head and neck, liver or kidney cancer. J is TRBJ2-4 and V is TRBV5-1; D perhaps matches TRBD2 (7 bases). The CDR3 region is CASSLRGAAKNIQYF. The CDR3 bases are TGCGCCAGCAGCTTGCGGGGGGCAGCCAAAAACATTCAGTACTTC. Using reference TRBV5-1 and TRBJ2-4 for the parts outside the CDR3, the full variable domain is KAGVTQTPRYLIKTRGQQVTLSCSPISGHRSVSWYQQTPGQGLQFLFEYFSETQRNKGNFPGRFSGRQFSNSRSEMNVSTLELGDSALYLCASSLRGAAKNIQYFGAGTRLSVL.